Presented here are 18 T cell receptor beta chains from one specimen sequenced in a study of CD8 T cells in ankylosing spondylitis. MiXCR was run by TCRdb on the 5' RACE reads, yielding one entry per CDR3 protein. Of under 250,000 distinct CDR3 sequences in the sample, around 10% are singletons; the top ten hold 6.8%. Sequencing input: blood, either unsorted or a sorted T cell fraction (not recorded which). The receptors come from a male donor with ankylosing spondylitis or in good health (not recorded which).

At least ten counts were recorded for this clonotype. The V call is TRBV25-1, the J call TRBJ2-7, with D tentatively TRBD1 (6 bases). CDR1 is MGHDK and CDR2 is SYGVNS in the germline V gene. This CDR3 is built from 14 residues. V lost 5 bases, J lost 4 bases, and 15 bases lay in between. The CDR3 loop reads CASSYREGSYEQYF. The CDR3 DNA sequence: TGTGCCAGCAGTTACAGGGAAGGGTCTTACGAGCAGTACTTC.

This clonotype was picked up many times. V usage is TRBV6-1 and J usage is TRBJ1-6; D perhaps matches TRBD1 (5 bases). Deletions cut 8 bases from V and 9 bases from J, with 14 bases between. The CDR3 runs to 13 residues. CDR1 is MNHNS, CDR2 SASEGT, per germline. CDR3: CASSRVRGSPLHF. CDR3 nucleotides: TGTGCCAGCTCAAGGGTGAGGGGTTCACCCCTCCACTTT.

Here the CDR3 reads CASRDIYYGYTF. CDR3 sequence (DNA): TGTGCCAGCCGGGACATTTACTATGGCTACACCTTC. This chain links TRBV28 with TRBJ1-2, with a tentative D call TRBD1 (6 bases). The germline gives CDR1 MDHEN, CDR2 SYDVKM. The CDR3 loop spans 12 amino acids. V gave up 8 bases and J gave up 3 bases, with 10 bases separating them.

Remarks on this clonotype: This clone may be a read error of a much larger clone one base away. The genes are TRBV5-1 and TRBJ1-2; tentative D call: TRBD1 (6 bases). The ends were cut back, 0 bases at V and 7 bases at J, with 10 bases in the middle. From germline, CDR1 is SGHRS and CDR2 YFSETQ. The CDR3 has 13 amino acids. CDR3 nucleotide sequence: TGCGCCAGCAGCTTGGGGGGACACTCTGGCTACACCTTC. This gives the protein CASSLGGHSGYTF.

The sample holds many counts of this clonotype. The rearrangement uses TRBV3-1 and TRBJ2-3; D uncertain. Germline V gene data show CDR1 as LGHDT and CDR2 as YNNKEL (reference sequence). Trimming shortened V by 4 bases and J by 2 bases, and 10 bases separated the two germline ends. CDR3 length equals 14 residues. In DNA, the CDR3 is TGTGCCAGCAGCCCTATACTGAACACAGATACGCAGTATTTT. Protein product: CASSPILNTDTQYF.

This clonotype was detected many times. The rearrangement joins TRBV5-1 to TRBJ1-1; D is uncertain. This CDR3 has 15 residues. Per the germline V gene, CDR1 is SGHRS and CDR2 is YFSETQ. Trimming removed 3 bases from V and 2 bases from J, with 14 bases in between. The DNA of the CDR3 is TGCGCCAGCAGCTCCGGCCCCCTCATAAACACTGAAGCTTTCTTT. Amino acid sequence: CASSSGPLINTEAFF.

At least ten counts were recorded for this clonotype. The rearrangement uses TRBV25-1 and TRBJ2-3, with D unresolved. The length of the CDR3 is 11 residues. The V gene lost 5 bases and the J gene lost 8 bases, with 8 bases spanning the gap. Germline CDR1 is MGHDK and CDR2 is SYGVNS. The CDR3: CASSFHGTQYF. The DNA of the CDR3 is TGTGCCAGCAGTTTCCACGGTACGCAGTATTTT.

The rearrangement joins TRBV5-6 to TRBJ1-5; D ambiguous. CDR1 and CDR2 from the germline V gene are SGHDT and YYEEEE. The CDR3 loop spans 14 amino acids. V was cut by 2 bases and J by 9 bases, with 15 bases left in between. The CDR3 coding sequence is TGTGCCAGCAGCTTTTGGTGGCCACGGGGGCCCCAGCATTTT. Translated: CASSFWWPRGPQHF.

This clonotype was found many times. The rearrangement uses TRBV20-1 and TRBJ1-6, with unresolved D. Germline-derived CDR1 and CDR2 are DFQATT and SNEGSKA (reference sequence). Trimming shortened V by 0 bases and J by 5 bases, and 14 bases separated the two germline ends. The CDR3 length is 16 residues. Here the CDR3 DNA reads TGCAGTGCTAGAGATCAGGAGGGAGGCGATAATTCACCCCTCCACTTT. This translates into CSARDQEGGDNSPLHF.

In its sample, this clonotype was seen many times. The rearrangement joins TRBV20-1 to TRBJ1-5; D is undetermined. CDR1 is DFQATT, CDR2 SNEGSKA, per germline (reference sequence). The CDR3 sequence is 15 residues long. Deletions cut 6 bases from V and 2 bases from J, with 17 bases between. The CDR3 region is CSASRNSAGNQPQHF. The CDR3 DNA is TGCAGTGCCAGCAGAAACAGTGCGGGCAATCAGCCCCAGCATTTT.

For the CDR3, the DNA is TGCAGCGTTGTAGATGGCGGAACGACAGATACGCAGTATTTT. Amino acid sequence: CSVVDGGTTDTQYF. The rearrangement links TRBV29-1 to TRBJ2-3; D remains ambiguous. The V and J ends lost 4 bases and 3 bases respectively, with 14 bases between them. This CDR3 comprises 14 residues. Germline loops: CDR1 SQVTM, CDR2 ANQGSEA.

The chain combines TRBV7-3 with TRBJ2-5, with unresolved D. Trimming pared 5 bases from V and 4 bases from J, leaving 14 bases between. Germline lookup yields CDR1 SGHTA and CDR2 FQGTGA. There are 14 residues in the CDR3. In nucleotides, the CDR3 is TGTGCCAGCAGCCGGGCCCCGGTGGGAGAGACCCAGTACTTC. Amino acid sequence: CASSRAPVGETQYF.

As for this clonotype: This clone may be a read error of a much larger clone one base away. The genes are TRBV5-1 and TRBJ2-1, with TRBD2 matching over 14 bases. Germline lookup yields CDR1 SGHRS and CDR2 YFSETQ. The CDR3 spans 15 residues. CDR3 residues: CVSSQGTSGRYEQFF. Here the CDR3 DNA reads TGCGTCAGCAGCCAGGGGACTAGCGGGAGATATGAGCAGTTCTTC.

V is TRBV5-6 and J is TRBJ2-4, with D possibly matching TRBD1 (5 bases). V was cut by 2 bases and J by 5 bases, with 8 bases left in between. Germline loops: CDR1 SGHDT, CDR2 YYEEEE. The CDR3 runs to 13 residues. CDR3 bases: TGTGCCAGCAGCTTTCTGACAGAAAACATTCAGTACTTC. Its translation: CASSFLTENIQYF.

This clonotype was counted many times. The chain links TRBV29-1 to TRBJ1-2, with no clear D. Trimming shortened V by 7 bases and J by 5 bases, and 17 bases separated the two germline ends. Germline assignment: CDR1 SQVTM and CDR2 ANQGSEA. This CDR3 comprises 13 residues. The DNA for the CDR3 is TGCAGCGCCGTCGGCCAAGAAAATTATGGCTACACCTTC. Residues: CSAVGQENYGYTF.

This clonotype has only a few counts. The V call is TRBV19, the J call TRBJ1-1; TRBD1 aligns across 10 bases. The germline V gene has CDR1 LNHDA and CDR2 SQIVND (reference sequence). Germline trimming cut 6 bases from V and 0 bases from J; bases unmatched to any gene: 1. CDR3 length: 14 residues. CDR3: CASRGTGVNTEAFF. Here the CDR3 DNA reads TGTGCCAGTAGGGGGACAGGGGTGAACACTGAAGCTTTCTTT.

This clonotype showed up many times. The chain recombines TRBV20-1 with TRBJ2-7, with 8 bases lining up with TRBD1. CDR3 length: 13 amino acids. The junction had 8 bases not matched to a gene; V was cut back by 6 bases and J by 4 bases. CDR1 is DFQATT, CDR2 SNEGSKA, per germline (reference sequence). The CDR3 protein is CSALGQGFYEQYF. DNA of the CDR3: TGCAGTGCACTCGGACAGGGTTTTTACGAGCAGTACTTC.

This clonotype was picked up many times. This chain connects TRBV6-5 to TRBJ2-1; D is possibly TRBD1 or TRBD2 (6 bases each). The CDR3 length is 14 residues. V lost 2 bases, J lost 6 bases, and 11 bases lay in between. Germline loops: CDR1 MNHEY, CDR2 SVGAGI. DNA of the CDR3: TGTGCCAGCAGTTACCCCGAGGGGGGCAATGAGCAGTTCTTC. Translating it yields CASSYPEGGNEQFF.